This TCR beta chain derives from a study of cytomegalovirus exposure and HLA in healthy donors. Study details: Genetic ancestry analysis placed around 76% of the approximately 390 donors that were genotyped in the Caucasian-associated cluster.

Comments on this clone: The antigen is unknown.

13 Jbeta primers and 60 Vbeta primers were used for the PCR. Sequencing used immunoSEQ multiplex PCR; TCRdb keeps in-frame clones, though not all of them. The table records 150,000 to 200,000 clones, approximately 80% of them present only once. The study, taken as a whole, reports: In a later analysis, a missense DCLRE1C variant was linked to TCR beta V- and J-gene trimming. Later examination showed HLA-associated TCR beta chains had greater clonal expansion than equally common others.

Trimming took 4 bases from V and 3 from J, leaving 7 bases between them. Germline V gene lookup returns CDR1 SQVTM and CDR2 ANQGSEA. CDR3 length: 11 amino acids. The sequencing sample was made of PBMCs. The source is a male donor in good health and CMV-seropositive. V is TRBV29-1 and J is TRBJ2-7; tentatively, D is TRBD1 (5 bases). Here the CDR3 reads CSVADSYEQYF. In DNA, the CDR3 is TGCAGCGTTGCCGACAGCTACGAGCAGTACTTC.